Given below is one TCR beta chain in context. Antigen unknown. Treatment of the sample: oral pan-JAK inhibitor, 5-10 mg twice daily. Sampling of alopecia areata patients yielded lesional scalp punch biopsies as well as peripheral blood. The sample originates from a study of CD8+ T cells in alopecia areata. Study summary: Dosing with tofacitinib proceeded for 6 to 18 months, followed by 6 months off drug. Using the percentage of affected scalp area, treated patients' severity was scored. The study, taken as a whole, reports: Links between baseline CD8+ expansion and response need larger treated cohorts.

Isolated RNA was reverse transcribed into cDNA used as the sequencing template. Sequenced by immunoSEQ multiplex PCR; TCRdb stores in-frame clones only, minus some. This sample carries some 240,000 clones, about 57% of them seen once, and the ten largest clones take around 1.6%. From germline, CDR1 is SQVTM and CDR2 ANQGSEA. V was pared by 4 bases and J by 5 bases, with 9 bases between. There are 11 residues in the CDR3. The genes are TRBV29-1 and TRBJ2-7, with a weak D call TRBD1 (6 bases). The receptor's source is a human donor with alopecia areata. Material: CD4+ T cells sorted from blood, obtained at week 4, from a patient treated with tofacitinib. The CDR3 loop is CSVATGNEQYF. The DNA for the CDR3 is TGCAGCGTTGCAACAGGGAACGAGCAGTACTTC.